This T cell receptor beta chain originates from a study of cytomegalovirus exposure and HLA in healthy donors. This clone was seen a single time. Method: immunoSEQ multiplex PCR; TCRdb's copy keeps in-frame clones and lacks some. The sample lists about 280,000 clones, approximately 88% occurring once. This CDR3 is 21 amino acids long. Trimming cost V 3 bases and J 5 bases; bases outside gene matches: 20. Germline CDR1 reads LNHNV; CDR2 reads YYDKDF (reference sequence). The chain combines TRBV15 with TRBJ2-1; TRBD1 matches at 12 bases. Sequencing was carried out using PBMCs. The source of this sequence is a woman in her late teens or twenties in good health and CMV-seronegative. Written as DNA, the CDR3 is TGTGCCACCAGCAGGTACGACCGGGACAGGGGGCAACTAGGTAGTAACAATGAGCAGTTCTTC. Its protein is CATSRYDRDRGQLGSNNEQFF.